Each of the 21 T cell receptor beta chains below was sequenced from the same sample in a study of blood T cell repertoires in COVID-19. Assay: immunoSEQ multiplex PCR; the TCRdb copy retains only in-frame clones and omits some. The table has approximately 200,000 clones, approximately 88% seen once. Sequenced sample: PBMCs or T cells enriched from blood (not recorded which). These receptors all come from a woman aged 25 to 45 who had been exposed to COVID-19.

This chain joins TRBV7-9 and TRBJ1-4, with TRBD1 as a possible D gene (6 bases). The CDR3 length is 15 residues. Germline CDR1 SEHNR, CDR2 FQNEAQ (reference sequence). V was clipped by 4 bases and J by 8 bases, with 17 bases between them. In DNA, the CDR3 is TGTGCCAGCAGCTCCTTAAGGGGGAATCGGGAAAAACTGTTTTTT. This sequence encodes CASSSLRGNREKLFF.

CDR3 region: CASAPGNYGYTF. As DNA, the CDR3 is TGTGCCAGCGCTCCAGGGAACTATGGCTACACCTTC. The chain uses TRBV19 and TRBJ1-2, with D possibly being TRBD1 (5 bases). CDR1 is LNHDA and CDR2 is SQIVND in the germline V gene (reference sequence). CDR3 size: 12 residues. V gave up 9 bases and J gave up 2 bases, with 10 bases separating them.

The chain combines TRBV18 with TRBJ1-1, with TRBD1 matching over 7 bases. The length of the CDR3 is 13 residues. V lost 5 bases to trimming and J lost 6 bases; unmatched junction nucleotides: 6. Germline V gene lookup returns CDR1 KGHSH and CDR2 LQKENI. CDR3 DNA: TGTGCCAGCTCAGCCAGGGGGGCGGCTGAAGCTTTCTTT. The encoded protein is CASSARGAAEAFF.

The J gene is TRBJ2-7, the V gene TRBV12-3 or TRBV12-4, with 7 bases aligning to TRBD2. V lost 5 bases to trimming and J lost 2 bases; unmatched junction nucleotides: 3. The CDR3 covers 13 residues. Here the CDR3 reads CASSRSGAYEQYF. The DNA of the CDR3 is TGTGCCAGCAGTAGGAGCGGGGCCTACGAGCAGTACTTC.

This clone occurred once. V usage is TRBV15 and J usage is TRBJ1-6; 7 nucleotides line up with TRBD1. Trimming removed 2 bases from V and 5 bases from J; junction bases left unmatched: 0. Germline V lookup: CDR1 LNHNV, CDR2 YYDKDF (reference sequence). The CDR3 has 14 amino acids. This CDR3 is CATSRQGDNSPLHF. The CDR3 nucleotides are TGTGCCACCAGCAGACAGGGGGATAATTCACCCCTCCACTTT.

The gene calls are TRBV18 and TRBJ1-5; 9 bases map to TRBD1. The CDR3 has 13 amino acids. V was clipped by 6 bases and J by 4 bases; unmatched bases: 1. From germline, CDR1 is KGHSH and CDR2 LQKENI. CDR3 in amino acids: CASSDRGNQPQHF. For the CDR3, the DNA is TGTGCCAGCTCTGACAGGGGGAATCAGCCCCAGCATTTT.

The rearrangement uses TRBV11-2 and TRBJ2-1; 10 bases map to TRBD2. After removal of 6 bases from V and 7 bases from J, the junction contained 9 bases not matched to a gene. Germline assignment: CDR1 SGHAT and CDR2 FQNNGV. The CDR3 totals 15 residues. CDR3 amino acids: CASRQSGRANNEQFF. DNA of the CDR3: TGTGCCAGCAGACAAAGCGGGAGGGCCAATAATGAGCAGTTCTTC.

V and J are TRBV4-1 and TRBJ2-2; 7 bases are shared with TRBD1. V lost 0 bases and J lost 6; bases outside the gene matches: 7. Germline V gene lookup returns CDR1 MGHRA and CDR2 YSYEKL. The CDR3 has 16 residues. In nucleotides, the CDR3 is TGCGCCAGCAGCCAAGAGTCCGGGACAGTAGCCGGGGAGCTGTTTTTT. It is translated as CASSQESGTVAGELFF.

The genes are TRBV7-3 and TRBJ2-3; D is ambiguous. The ends were cut back, 2 bases at V and 0 bases at J, with 9 bases in the middle. The CDR3 runs to 15 residues. Germline CDR1 reads SGHTA; CDR2 reads FQGTGA. CDR3 coding DNA: TGTGCCAGCAGCTTAGAATTTACTAGCACAGATACGCAGTATTTT. This encodes CASSLEFTSTDTQYF. Drawing the rest from reference TRBV7-3 and TRBJ2-3, the complete variable domain is GAGVSQTPSNKVTEKGKYVELRCDPISGHTALYWYRQSLGQGPEFLIYFQGTGAADDSGLPNDRFFAVRPEGSVSTLKIQRTERGDSAVYLCASSLEFTSTDTQYFGPGTRLTVL.

This chain joins TRBV5-5 and TRBJ1-1; the match to TRBD1 covers 8 bases. Germline V gives CDR1 SGHKS, CDR2 YYEKEE (reference sequence). The CDR3 contains 16 residues. The J segment lost 5 bases and the V segment lost 4 bases, leaving 13 bases of the junction unmatched. CDR3 coding DNA: TGTGCCAGCAGCCCCCAAGGCGCAGGGGGCGCGACTGAAGCTTTCTTT. Its protein is CASSPQGAGGATEAFF. The variable domain in full, with the rest retrieved from reference TRBV5-5 and TRBJ1-1, is DAGVTQSPTHLIKTRGQQVTLRCSPISGHKSVSWYQQVLGQGPQFIFQYYEKEERGRGNFPDRFSARQFPNYSSELNVNALLLGDSALYLCASSPQGAGGATEAFFGQGTRLTVV.

The V and J genes are TRBV5-6 and TRBJ1-4; the D gene is possibly TRBD1 (6 bases). The CDR3 totals 17 residues. Trimming shortened V by 5 bases and J by 0 bases, and 17 bases separated the two germline ends. Germline loops: CDR1 SGHDT, CDR2 YYEEEE. CDR3 sequence reads: CASRMVRGGSTNEKLFF. DNA for the CDR3: TGTGCCAGCAGGATGGTCAGGGGCGGATCAACTAATGAAAAACTGTTTTTT.

V and J are TRBV18 and TRBJ1-3; a weak D match, TRBD1 (5 bases). Germline V gene sequence: CDR1 KGHSH, CDR2 LQKENI. Trimming cost V 2 bases and J 9 bases, with 17 bases left between them. This CDR3 is built from 15 residues. This CDR3 reads CASSPTTGTRGTIYF. The CDR3 DNA follows: TGTGCCAGCTCACCAACCACTGGGACTCGAGGCACCATATATTTT. Combining the CDR3 with reference TRBV18 and TRBJ1-3 gives the whole variable domain NAGVMQNPRHLVRRRGQEARLRCSPMKGHSHVYWYRQLPEEGLKFMVYLQKENIIDESGMPKERFSAEFPKEGPSILRIQQVVRGDSAAYFCASSPTTGTRGTIYFGEGSWLTVV.

This rearrangement joins TRBV5-1 to TRBJ2-4; 10 nucleotides match TRBD1. CDR3 length: 17 amino acids. Germline V gene sequence: CDR1 SGHRS, CDR2 YFSETQ. The V gene end was trimmed by 0 bases and the J gene end by 2 bases; junction bases not matched to a gene: 5. The CDR3 sequence: CASSLGADRGTKNIQYF. CDR3 DNA: TGCGCCAGCAGCTTGGGTGCGGACAGGGGGACCAAAAACATTCAGTACTTC. The full variable domain, in which reference TRBV5-1 and TRBJ2-4 provide the parts outside the CDR3, is KAGVTQTPRYLIKTRGQQVTLSCSPISGHRSVSWYQQTPGQGLQFLFEYFSETQRNKGNFPGRFSGRQFSNSRSEMNVSTLELGDSALYLCASSLGADRGTKNIQYFGAGTRLSVL.

This sequence joins TRBV11-2 and TRBJ2-7; 7 nucleotides align to TRBD2. Germline values: CDR1 SGHAT, CDR2 FQNNGV. This CDR3 is built from 13 residues. V dropped 5 bases and J dropped 6; count of bases not matched to a gene: 7. CDR3 nucleotides: TGTGCCAGCAGCCCCCGAGGGGAGGGCGAGCAGTACTTC. Protein product: CASSPRGEGEQYF.

This chain uses TRBV2 with TRBJ2-7; weak D call: TRBD1 (6 bases). V lost 0 bases and J lost 7, with 16 bases in between. The CDR3 is 15 residues long. CDR1 SNHLY and CDR2 FYNNEI come from the germline V gene. The DNA for the CDR3 is TGTGCCAGCAGTGAAGCCGGGACATTGGGTTGGGAGCAGTACTTC. Translated: CASSEAGTLGWEQYF.

This chain links TRBV13 with TRBJ2-6, with D unclear. The CDR3 extends over 15 amino acids. V lost 2 bases to trimming and J lost 0 bases, with 5 bases between them. Germline V gene lookup returns CDR1 PRHDT and CDR2 FYEKMQ (reference sequence). CDR3 protein: CASSLTSSGANVLTF. In nucleotides, the CDR3 is TGTGCCAGCAGCTTAACGAGCTCTGGGGCCAACGTCCTGACTTTC.

CDR3 sequence: CASSQTSGQETQYF. CDR3 sequence (DNA): TGTGCCAGCAGCCAAACTAGCGGCCAAGAGACCCAGTACTTC. The chain uses TRBV4-2 and TRBJ2-5; 8 bases line up with TRBD2. This CDR3 contains 14 residues. V shed 2 bases and J 1 base; nucleotides not matched to a gene: 0. In germline, CDR1 is LGHNA, CDR2 YNFKEQ.

The V call is TRBV12-5, the J call TRBJ2-7; maybe TRBD1 (5 bases). The V gene lost 7 bases and the J gene lost 0 bases, with 10 bases spanning the gap. Per the germline V gene, CDR1 is LGHNT and CDR2 is FRNRAP. This CDR3 comprises 13 residues. The CDR3: CASEGQGSYEQYF. DNA for the CDR3: TGTGCTAGTGAGGGGCAGGGCTCCTACGAGCAGTACTTC.

This clone was seen just once. V and J are TRBV28 and TRBJ2-1; TRBD2 matches 12 bases. The germline V gene encodes CDR1 MDHEN and CDR2 SYDVKM. The J segment lost 7 bases and the V segment lost 5 bases, leaving 6 bases of the junction unmatched. CDR3 length equals 15 residues. CDR3: CASSLTSGSRNEQFF. CDR3 nucleotide sequence: TGTGCCAGCAGTCTGACTAGCGGGAGCAGGAATGAGCAGTTCTTC.

In nucleotides, the CDR3 is TGTGCCAGCAGCCAAGGACGGACAGGGGCATTAACTAACTATGGCTACACCTTC. It codes for CASSQGRTGALTNYGYTF. This chain connects TRBV4-2 to TRBJ1-2; 9 bases line up with TRBD1. Per germline, CDR1 LGHNA and CDR2 YNFKEQ. The CDR3 loop spans 18 amino acids. The V segment lost 1 base and the J segment 0 bases; nucleotides outside the gene matches: 9.

V and J are TRBV18 and TRBJ2-7, with TRBD1 as a possible D gene (6 bases). Germline-derived CDR1 and CDR2 are KGHSH and LQKENI. This CDR3 region has 13 residues. Trimming took 3 bases from V and 6 from J, leaving 12 bases between them. Written as DNA, the CDR3 is TGTGCCAGCTCACCGGCGACAGGATTCGAGCAGTACTTC. Translating gives CASSPATGFEQYF.